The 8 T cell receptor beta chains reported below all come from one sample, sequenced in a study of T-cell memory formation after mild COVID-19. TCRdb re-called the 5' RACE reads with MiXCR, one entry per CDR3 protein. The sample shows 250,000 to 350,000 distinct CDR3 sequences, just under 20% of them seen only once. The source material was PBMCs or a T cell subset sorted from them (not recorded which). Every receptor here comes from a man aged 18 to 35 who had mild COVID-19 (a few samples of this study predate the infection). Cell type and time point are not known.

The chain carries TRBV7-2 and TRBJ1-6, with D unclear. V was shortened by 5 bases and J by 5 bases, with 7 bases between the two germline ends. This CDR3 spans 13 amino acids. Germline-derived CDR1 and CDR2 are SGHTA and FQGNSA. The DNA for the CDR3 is TGTGCCAGCAGCGGGCAGAATAATTCACCCCTCCACTTT. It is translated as CASSGQNNSPLHF.

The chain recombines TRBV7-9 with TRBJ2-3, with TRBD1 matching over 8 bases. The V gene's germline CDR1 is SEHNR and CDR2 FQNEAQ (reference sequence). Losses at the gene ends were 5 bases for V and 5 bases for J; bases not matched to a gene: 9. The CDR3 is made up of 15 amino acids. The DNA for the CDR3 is TGTGCCAGCAGCCCGGGACAGGATAGCGGAGATACGCAGTATTTT. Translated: CASSPGQDSGDTQYF.

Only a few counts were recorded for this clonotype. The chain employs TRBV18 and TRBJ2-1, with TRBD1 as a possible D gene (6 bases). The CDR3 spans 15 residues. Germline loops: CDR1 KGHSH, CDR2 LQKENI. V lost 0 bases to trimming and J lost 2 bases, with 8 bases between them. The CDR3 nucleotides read TGTGCCAGCTCACCACCAGCAGGGGCCTACAATGAGCAGTTCTTC. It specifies CASSPPAGAYNEQFF. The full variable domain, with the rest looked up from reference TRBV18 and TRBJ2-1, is NAGVMQNPRHLVRRRGQEARLRCSPMKGHSHVYWYRQLPEEGLKFMVYLQKENIIDESGMPKERFSAEFPKEGPSILRIQQVVRGDSAAYFCASSPPAGAYNEQFFGPGTRLTVL.

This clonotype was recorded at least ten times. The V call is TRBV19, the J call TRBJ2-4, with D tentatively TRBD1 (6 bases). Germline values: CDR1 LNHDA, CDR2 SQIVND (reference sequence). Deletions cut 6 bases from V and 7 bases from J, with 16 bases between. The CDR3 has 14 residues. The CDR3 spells CASSTGQGFNIQYF. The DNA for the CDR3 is TGTGCCAGTAGCACAGGGCAGGGTTTCAACATTCAGTACTTC.

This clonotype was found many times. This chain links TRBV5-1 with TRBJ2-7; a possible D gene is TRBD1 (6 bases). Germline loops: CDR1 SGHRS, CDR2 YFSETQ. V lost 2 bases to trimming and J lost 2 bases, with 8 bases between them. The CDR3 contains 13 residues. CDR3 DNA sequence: TGCGCCAGCAGCTTCGGACAGACCTACGAGCAGTACTTC. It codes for CASSFGQTYEQYF. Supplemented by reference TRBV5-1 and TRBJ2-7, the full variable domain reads KAGVTQTPRYLIKTRGQQVTLSCSPISGHRSVSWYQQTPGQGLQFLFEYFSETQRNKGNFPGRFSGRQFSNSRSEMNVSTLELGDSALYLCASSFGQTYEQYFGPGTRLTVT.

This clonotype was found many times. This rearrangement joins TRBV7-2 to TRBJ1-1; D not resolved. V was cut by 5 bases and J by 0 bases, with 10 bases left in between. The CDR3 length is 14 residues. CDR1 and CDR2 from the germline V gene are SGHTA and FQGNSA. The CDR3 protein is CASSLPGLNTEAFF. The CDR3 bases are TGTGCCAGCAGCCTACCGGGTTTGAACACTGAAGCTTTCTTT. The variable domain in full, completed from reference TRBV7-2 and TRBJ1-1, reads GAGVSQSPSNKVTEKGKDVELRCDPISGHTALYWYRQSLGQGLEFLIYFQGNSAPDKSGLPSDRFSAERTGGSVSTLTIQRTQQEDSAVYLCASSLPGLNTEAFFGQGTRLTVV.

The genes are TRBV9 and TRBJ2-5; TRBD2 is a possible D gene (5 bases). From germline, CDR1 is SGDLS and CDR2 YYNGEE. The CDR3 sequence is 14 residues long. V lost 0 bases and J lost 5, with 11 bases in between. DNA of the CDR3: TGTGCCAGCAGCGTAGGTCGGGATTGGGAGACCCAGTACTTC. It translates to CASSVGRDWETQYF.

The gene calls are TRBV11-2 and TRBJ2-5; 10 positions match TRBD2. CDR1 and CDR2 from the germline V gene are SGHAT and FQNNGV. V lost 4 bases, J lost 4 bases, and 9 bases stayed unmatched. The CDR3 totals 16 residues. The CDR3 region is CASSSLSGGAGETQYF. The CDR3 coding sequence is TGTGCCAGCAGCTCCCTCAGCGGGGGGGCGGGAGAGACCCAGTACTTC.